The T cell receptor beta chain described here comes from a study of blood T cell repertoires in COVID-19. Per the germline V gene, CDR1 is LNHDA and CDR2 is SQIVND (reference sequence). With V trimmed by 5 bases and J by 6 bases, 8 bases remained unmatched. The CDR3 is 15 amino acids. Assay: immunoSEQ multiplex PCR; the TCRdb copy retains only in-frame clones and omits some. The table lists about 130,000 clones, roughly four fifths of them singletons. Individuals drawn from about 26 US areas were about 18 to 95 years old. Two negative PCRs, clearance, or symptom resolution had been documented for recovered Cohort 3 donors.

Material: PBMCs or T cells enriched from blood (not recorded which). The sequence derives from a man aged 25-40 years who had recovered from COVID-19. V is TRBV19 and J is TRBJ2-1; 9 nucleotides match TRBD2. In DNA, the CDR3 is TGTGCCAGTAGTCCCGCTGGCGGGAGGGCCAATGAGCAGTTCTTC. Its translation is CASSPAGGRANEQFF.